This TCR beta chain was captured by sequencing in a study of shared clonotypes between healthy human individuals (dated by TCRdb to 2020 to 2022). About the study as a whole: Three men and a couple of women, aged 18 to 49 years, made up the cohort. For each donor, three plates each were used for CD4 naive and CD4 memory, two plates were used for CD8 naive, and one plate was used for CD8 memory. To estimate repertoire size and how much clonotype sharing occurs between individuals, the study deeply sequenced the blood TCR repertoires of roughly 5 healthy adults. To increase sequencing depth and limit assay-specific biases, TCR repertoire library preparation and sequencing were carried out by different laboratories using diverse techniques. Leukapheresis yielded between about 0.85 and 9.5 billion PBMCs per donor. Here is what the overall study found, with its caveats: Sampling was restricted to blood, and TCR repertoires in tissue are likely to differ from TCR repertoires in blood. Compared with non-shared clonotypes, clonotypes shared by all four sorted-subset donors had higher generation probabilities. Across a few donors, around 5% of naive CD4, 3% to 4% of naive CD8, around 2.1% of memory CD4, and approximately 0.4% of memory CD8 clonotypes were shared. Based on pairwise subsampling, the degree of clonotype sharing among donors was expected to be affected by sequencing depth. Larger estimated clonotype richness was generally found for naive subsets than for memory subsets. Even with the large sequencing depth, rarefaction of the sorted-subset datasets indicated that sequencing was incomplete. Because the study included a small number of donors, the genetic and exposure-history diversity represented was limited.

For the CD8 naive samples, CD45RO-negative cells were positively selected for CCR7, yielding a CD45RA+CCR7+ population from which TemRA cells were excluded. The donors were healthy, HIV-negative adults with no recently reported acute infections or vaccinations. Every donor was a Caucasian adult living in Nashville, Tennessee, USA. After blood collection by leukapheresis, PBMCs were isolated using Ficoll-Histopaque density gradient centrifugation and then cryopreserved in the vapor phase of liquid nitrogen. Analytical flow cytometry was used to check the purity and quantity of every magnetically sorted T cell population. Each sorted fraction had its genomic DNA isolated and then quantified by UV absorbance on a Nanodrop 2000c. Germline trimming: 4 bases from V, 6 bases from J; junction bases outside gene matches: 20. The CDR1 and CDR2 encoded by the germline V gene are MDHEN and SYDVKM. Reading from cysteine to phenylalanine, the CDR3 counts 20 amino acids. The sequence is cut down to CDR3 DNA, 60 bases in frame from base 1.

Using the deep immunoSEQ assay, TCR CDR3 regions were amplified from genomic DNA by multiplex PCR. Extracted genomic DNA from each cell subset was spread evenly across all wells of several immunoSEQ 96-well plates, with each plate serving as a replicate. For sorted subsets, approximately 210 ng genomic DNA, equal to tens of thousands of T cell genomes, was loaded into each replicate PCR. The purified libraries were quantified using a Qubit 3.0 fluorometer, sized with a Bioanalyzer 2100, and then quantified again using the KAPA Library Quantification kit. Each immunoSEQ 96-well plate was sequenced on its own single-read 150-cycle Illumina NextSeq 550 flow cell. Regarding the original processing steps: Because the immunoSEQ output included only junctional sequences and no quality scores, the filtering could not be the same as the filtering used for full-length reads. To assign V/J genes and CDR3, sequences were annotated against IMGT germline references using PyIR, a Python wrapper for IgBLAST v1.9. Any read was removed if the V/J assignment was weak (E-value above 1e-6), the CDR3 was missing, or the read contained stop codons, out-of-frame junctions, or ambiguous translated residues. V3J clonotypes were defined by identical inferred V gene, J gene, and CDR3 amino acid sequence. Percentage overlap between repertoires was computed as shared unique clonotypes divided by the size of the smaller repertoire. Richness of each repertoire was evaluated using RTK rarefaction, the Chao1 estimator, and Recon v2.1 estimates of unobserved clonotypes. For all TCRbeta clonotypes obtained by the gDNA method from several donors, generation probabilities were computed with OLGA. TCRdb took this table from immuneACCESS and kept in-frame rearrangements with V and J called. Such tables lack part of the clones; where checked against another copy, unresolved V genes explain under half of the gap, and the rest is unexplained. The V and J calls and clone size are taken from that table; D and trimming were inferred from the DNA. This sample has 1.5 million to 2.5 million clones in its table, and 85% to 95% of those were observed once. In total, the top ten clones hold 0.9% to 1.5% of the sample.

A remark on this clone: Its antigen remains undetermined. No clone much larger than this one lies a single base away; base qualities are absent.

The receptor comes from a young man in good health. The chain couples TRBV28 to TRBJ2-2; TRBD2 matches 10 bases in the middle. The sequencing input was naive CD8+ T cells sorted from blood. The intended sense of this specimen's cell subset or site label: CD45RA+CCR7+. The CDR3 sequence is CASSSDRIDRQTSGAGELFF. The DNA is TGTGCCAGCAGTTCCGACAGGATCGACCGACAAACTAGCGGGGCCGGGGAGCTGTTTTTT.